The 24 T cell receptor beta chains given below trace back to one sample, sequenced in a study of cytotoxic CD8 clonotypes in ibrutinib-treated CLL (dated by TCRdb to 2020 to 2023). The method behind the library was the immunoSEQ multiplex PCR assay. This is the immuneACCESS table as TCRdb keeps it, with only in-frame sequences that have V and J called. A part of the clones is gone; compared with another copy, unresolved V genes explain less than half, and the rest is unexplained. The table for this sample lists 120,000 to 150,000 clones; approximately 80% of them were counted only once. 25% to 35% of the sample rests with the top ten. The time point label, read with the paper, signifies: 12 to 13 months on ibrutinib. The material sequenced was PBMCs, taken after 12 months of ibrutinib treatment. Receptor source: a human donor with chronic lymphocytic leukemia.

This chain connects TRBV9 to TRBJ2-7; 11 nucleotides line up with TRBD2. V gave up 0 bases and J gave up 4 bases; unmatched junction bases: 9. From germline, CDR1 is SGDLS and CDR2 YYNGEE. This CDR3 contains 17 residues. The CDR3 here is CASSVGAVAGGLYEQYF. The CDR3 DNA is TGTGCCAGCAGCGTAGGGGCCGTAGCGGGAGGGCTATACGAGCAGTACTTC.

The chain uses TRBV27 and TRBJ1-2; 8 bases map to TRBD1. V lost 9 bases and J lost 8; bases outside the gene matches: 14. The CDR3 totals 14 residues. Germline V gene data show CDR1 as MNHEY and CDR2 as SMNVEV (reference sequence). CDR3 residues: CARARCGQGWGYTF. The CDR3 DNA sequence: TGTGCCAGGGCCCGATGCGGACAGGGTTGGGGCTACACCTTC.

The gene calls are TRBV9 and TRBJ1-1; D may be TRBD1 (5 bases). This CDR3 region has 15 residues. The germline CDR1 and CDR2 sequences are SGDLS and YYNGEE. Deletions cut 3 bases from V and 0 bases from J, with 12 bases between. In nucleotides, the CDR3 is TGTGCCAGCAGCGGAACCGGGACGGTGAACACTGAAGCTTTCTTT. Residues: CASSGTGTVNTEAFF.

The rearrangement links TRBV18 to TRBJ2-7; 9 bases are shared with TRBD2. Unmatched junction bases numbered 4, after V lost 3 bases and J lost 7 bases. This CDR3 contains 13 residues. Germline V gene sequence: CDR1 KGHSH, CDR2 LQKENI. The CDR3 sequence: CASSPTSGWEQYF. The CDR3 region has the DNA TGTGCCAGCTCACCGACTAGCGGCTGGGAGCAGTACTTC.

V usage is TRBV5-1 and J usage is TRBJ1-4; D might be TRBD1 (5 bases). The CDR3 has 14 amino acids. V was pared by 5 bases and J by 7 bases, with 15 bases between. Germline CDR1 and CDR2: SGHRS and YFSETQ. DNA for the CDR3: TGCGCCAGCAGGGAAGGGACCGGAACTGAAAAACTGTTTTTT. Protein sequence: CASREGTGTEKLFF.

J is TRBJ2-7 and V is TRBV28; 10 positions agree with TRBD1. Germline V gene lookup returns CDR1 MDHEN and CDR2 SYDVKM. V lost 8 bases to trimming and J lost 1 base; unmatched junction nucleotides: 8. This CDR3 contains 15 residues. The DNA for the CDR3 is TGTGCCAGCCCCCCCGGGACAGGGGTTTCCTACGAGCAGTACTTC. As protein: CASPPGTGVSYEQYF.

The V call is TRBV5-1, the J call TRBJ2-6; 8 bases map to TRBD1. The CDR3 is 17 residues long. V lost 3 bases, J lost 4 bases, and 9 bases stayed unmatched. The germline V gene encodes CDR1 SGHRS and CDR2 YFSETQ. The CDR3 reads CASSWKTGGTGANVLTF. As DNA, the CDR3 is TGCGCCAGCAGCTGGAAAACAGGGGGAACAGGGGCCAACGTCCTGACTTTC.

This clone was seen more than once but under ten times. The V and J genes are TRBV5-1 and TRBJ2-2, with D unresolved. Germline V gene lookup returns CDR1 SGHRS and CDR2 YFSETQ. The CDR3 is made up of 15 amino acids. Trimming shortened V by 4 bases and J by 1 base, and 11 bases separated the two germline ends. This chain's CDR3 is CASSPVAGNTGELFF. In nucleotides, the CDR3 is TGCGCCAGCAGCCCTGTCGCTGGGAACACCGGGGAGCTGTTTTTT.

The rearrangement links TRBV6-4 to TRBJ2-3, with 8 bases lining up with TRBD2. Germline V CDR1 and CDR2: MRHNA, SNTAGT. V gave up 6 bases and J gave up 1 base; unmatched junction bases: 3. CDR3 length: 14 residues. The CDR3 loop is CASRREGGTDTQYF. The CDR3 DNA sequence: TGTGCCAGCAGACGGGAGGGCGGCACAGATACGCAGTATTTT.

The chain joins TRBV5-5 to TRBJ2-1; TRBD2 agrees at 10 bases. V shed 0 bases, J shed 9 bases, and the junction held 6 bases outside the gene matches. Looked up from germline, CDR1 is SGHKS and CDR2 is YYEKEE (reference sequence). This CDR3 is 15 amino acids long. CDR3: CASSLGPAGGLEQFF. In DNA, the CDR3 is TGTGCCAGCAGCTTGGGACCAGCGGGGGGGCTTGAGCAGTTCTTC.

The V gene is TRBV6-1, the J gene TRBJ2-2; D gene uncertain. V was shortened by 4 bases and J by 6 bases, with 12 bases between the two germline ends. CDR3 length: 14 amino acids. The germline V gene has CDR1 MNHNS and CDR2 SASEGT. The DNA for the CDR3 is TGTGCCAGCAGTGGCTGGTTTGCCGCCGGGGAGCTGTTTTTT. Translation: CASSGWFAAGELFF.

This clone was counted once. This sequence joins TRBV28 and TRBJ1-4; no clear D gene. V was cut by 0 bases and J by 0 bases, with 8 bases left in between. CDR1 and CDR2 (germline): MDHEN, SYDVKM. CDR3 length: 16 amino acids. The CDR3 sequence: CASSLWQIATNEKLFF. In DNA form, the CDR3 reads TGTGCCAGCAGTTTATGGCAGATAGCAACTAATGAAAAACTGTTTTTT.

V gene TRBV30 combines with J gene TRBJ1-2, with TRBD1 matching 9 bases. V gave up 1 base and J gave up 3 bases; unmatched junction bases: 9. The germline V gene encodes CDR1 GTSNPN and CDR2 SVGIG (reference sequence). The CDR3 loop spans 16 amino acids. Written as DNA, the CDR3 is TGTGCCTGGAGTGGAAACAGGGGGCGCCCCGACTATGGCTACACCTTC. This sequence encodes CAWSGNRGRPDYGYTF.

The CDR3 spells CASSETRRQFF. In DNA form, the CDR3 reads TGTGCCAGCAGTGAGACCCGGAGGCAGTTCTTC. The chain links TRBV28 to TRBJ2-1; D remains unclear. The CDR3 is made up of 11 amino acids. Germline V gene data show CDR1 as MDHEN and CDR2 as SYDVKM. V was shortened by 5 bases and J by 12 bases, with 11 bases between the two germline ends.

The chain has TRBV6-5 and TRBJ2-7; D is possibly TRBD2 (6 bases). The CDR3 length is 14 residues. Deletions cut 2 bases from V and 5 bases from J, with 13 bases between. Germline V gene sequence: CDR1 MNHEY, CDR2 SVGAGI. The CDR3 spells CASSYMGGLDEQYF. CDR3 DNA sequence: TGTGCCAGCAGTTACATGGGGGGACTGGACGAGCAGTACTTC.

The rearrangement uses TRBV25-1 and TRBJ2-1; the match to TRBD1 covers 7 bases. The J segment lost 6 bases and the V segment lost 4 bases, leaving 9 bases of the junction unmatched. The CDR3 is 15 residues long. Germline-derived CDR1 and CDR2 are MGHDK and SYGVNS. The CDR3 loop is CASSVQGDARNEQFF. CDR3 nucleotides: TGTGCCAGCAGTGTCCAGGGGGATGCCCGCAATGAGCAGTTCTTC.

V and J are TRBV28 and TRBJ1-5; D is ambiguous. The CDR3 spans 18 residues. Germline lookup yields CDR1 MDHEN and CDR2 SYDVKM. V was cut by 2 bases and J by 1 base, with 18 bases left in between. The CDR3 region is CASSLSLPREWSNQPQHF. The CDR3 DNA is TGTGCCAGCAGTTTAAGTCTTCCTCGGGAATGGAGCAATCAGCCCCAGCATTTT.

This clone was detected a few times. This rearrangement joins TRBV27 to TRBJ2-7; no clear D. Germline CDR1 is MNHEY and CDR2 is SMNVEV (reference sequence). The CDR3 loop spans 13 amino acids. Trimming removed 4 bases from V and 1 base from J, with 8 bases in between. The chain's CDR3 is CASSSTQSYEQYF. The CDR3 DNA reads TGTGCCAGCAGTTCGACACAATCCTACGAGCAGTACTTC.

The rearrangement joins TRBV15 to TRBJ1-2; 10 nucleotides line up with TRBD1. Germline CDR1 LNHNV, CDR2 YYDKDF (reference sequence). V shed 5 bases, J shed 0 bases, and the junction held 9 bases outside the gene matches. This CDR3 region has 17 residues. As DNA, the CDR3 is TGTGCCACCAGCGGAGGGGGGACAGGGGCCACTAACTATGGCTACACCTTC. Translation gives CATSGGGTGATNYGYTF. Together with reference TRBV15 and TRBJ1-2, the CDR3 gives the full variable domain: DAMVIQNPRYQVTQFGKPVTLSCSQTLNHNVMYWYQQKSSQAPKLLFHYYDKDFNNEADTPDNFQSRRPNTSFCFLDIRSPGLGDTAMYLCATSGGGTGATNYGYTFGSGTRLTVV.

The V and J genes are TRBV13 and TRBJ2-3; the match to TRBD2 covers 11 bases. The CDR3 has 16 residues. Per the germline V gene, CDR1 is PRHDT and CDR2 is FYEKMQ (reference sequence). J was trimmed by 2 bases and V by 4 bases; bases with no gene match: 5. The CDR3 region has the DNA TGTGCCAGCAGCTCGCGACTAGCGGGATCCACAGATACGCAGTATTTT. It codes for CASSSRLAGSTDTQYF.

CDR3 DNA: TGTGCCAGCAGTGAACTCCAGACAGCCACCCAAGAGACCCAGTACTTC. Protein sequence: CASSELQTATQETQYF. This chain uses TRBV25-1 with TRBJ2-5; TRBD1 might be the D (5 bases). Germline V CDR1 and CDR2: MGHDK, SYGVNS. Trimming shortened V by 2 bases and J by 1 base, and 14 bases separated the two germline ends. The CDR3 is 16 residues long.

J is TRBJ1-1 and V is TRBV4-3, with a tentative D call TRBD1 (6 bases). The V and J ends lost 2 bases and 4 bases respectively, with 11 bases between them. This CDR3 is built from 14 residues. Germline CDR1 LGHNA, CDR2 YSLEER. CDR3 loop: CASSQRGGPTEAFF. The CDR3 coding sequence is TGCGCCAGCAGCCAAAGGGGGGGGCCCACTGAAGCTTTCTTT.

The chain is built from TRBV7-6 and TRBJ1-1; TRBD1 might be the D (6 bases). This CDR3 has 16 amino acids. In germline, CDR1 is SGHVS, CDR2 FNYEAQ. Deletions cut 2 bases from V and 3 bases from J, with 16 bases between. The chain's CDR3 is CASSLLGGKSYTEAFF. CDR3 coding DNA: TGTGCCAGCAGCTTACTAGGGGGGAAGTCGTACACTGAAGCTTTCTTT.

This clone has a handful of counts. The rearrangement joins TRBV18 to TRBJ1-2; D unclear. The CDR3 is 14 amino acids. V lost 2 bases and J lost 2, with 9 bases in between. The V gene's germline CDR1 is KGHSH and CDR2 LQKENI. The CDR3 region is CASSPTQENYGYTF. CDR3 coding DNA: TGTGCCAGCTCACCAACTCAGGAGAACTATGGCTACACCTTC. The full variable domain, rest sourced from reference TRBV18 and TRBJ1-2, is NAGVMQNPRHLVRRRGQEARLRCSPMKGHSHVYWYRQLPEEGLKFMVYLQKENIIDESGMPKERFSAEFPKEGPSILRIQQVVRGDSAAYFCASSPTQENYGYTFGSGTRLTVV.